Included here is one T cell receptor beta chain sequence, with context. These data belong to a study of T cells in Graves' hyperthyroidism and ophthalmopathy. Trimming removed 8 bases from V and 4 bases from J, with 10 bases in between. The CDR3 extends over 12 amino acids. Germline CDR1 reads SNHLY; CDR2 reads FYNNEI. The investigators amplified TCR beta CDR3 regions from RNA transcripts. HTBI primers were the set used in a first-round RT-PCR of the TCR CDR3. MiXCR was run by TCRdb on the multiplex PCR reads, yielding one entry per CDR3 protein. The sample lists about 210,000 distinct CDR3 sequences; 15% to 20% were seen once.

The chain carries TRBV2 and TRBJ2-3, with a possible D match to TRBD2 (5 bases). This receptor was identified in a man aged 45-60 years with Graves' hyperthyroidism. Sequences were obtained from blood. In nucleotides, the CDR3 is TGTGCCAGCCGCCGGGGAGCAGATACGCAGTATTTT. Encoded protein: CASRRGADTQYF.